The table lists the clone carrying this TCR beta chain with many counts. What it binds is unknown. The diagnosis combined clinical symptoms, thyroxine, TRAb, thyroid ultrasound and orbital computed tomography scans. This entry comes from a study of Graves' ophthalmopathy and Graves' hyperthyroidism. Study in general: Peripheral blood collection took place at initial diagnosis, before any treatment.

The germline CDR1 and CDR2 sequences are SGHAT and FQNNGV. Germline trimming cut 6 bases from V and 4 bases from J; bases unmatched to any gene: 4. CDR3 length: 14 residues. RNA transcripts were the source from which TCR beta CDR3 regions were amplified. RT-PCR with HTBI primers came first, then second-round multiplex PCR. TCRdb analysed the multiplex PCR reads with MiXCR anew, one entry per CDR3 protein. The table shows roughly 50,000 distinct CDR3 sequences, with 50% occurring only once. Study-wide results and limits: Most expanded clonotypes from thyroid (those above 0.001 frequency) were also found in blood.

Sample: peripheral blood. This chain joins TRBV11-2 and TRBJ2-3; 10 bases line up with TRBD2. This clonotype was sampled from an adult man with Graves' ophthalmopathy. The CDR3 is CASRSGRAADTQYF. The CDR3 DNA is TGTGCCAGCAGGAGCGGGAGGGCCGCAGATACGCAGTATTTT.